Each of the 9 T cell receptor beta chains below was sequenced from the same sample in a study of blood T cell repertoires in COVID-19. Clones were sequenced by immunoSEQ multiplex PCR, and TCRdb holds only the in-frame ones, with some missing. This table has fewer than 200,000 clones, approximately 85% appearing once. The sample was peripheral blood. These receptors all come from an elderly woman with COVID-19, enrolled during active disease.

The rearrangement uses TRBV19 and TRBJ2-1, with TRBD2 matching over 9 bases. The V and J ends lost 1 base and 8 bases, in that order; junction bases with no gene match: 3. Germline CDR1 LNHDA, CDR2 SQIVND (reference sequence). The CDR3 runs 14 residues. This CDR3 reads CASSIGLADDEQFF. For the CDR3, the DNA is TGTGCCAGTAGTATAGGACTAGCGGACGATGAGCAGTTCTTC.

This chain connects TRBV7-9 to TRBJ2-1; 9 bases match TRBD2. The CDR3 spans 17 residues. Germline trimming cut 6 bases from V and 7 bases from J; bases unmatched to any gene: 16. Germline CDR1 SEHNR, CDR2 FQNEAQ (reference sequence). The CDR3 spells CASRRTGLASLRNEQFF. CDR3 nucleotide sequence: TGTGCCAGCAGACGAACGGGACTAGCATCTCTCAGGAATGAGCAGTTCTTC.

The chain carries TRBV7-9 and TRBJ1-1; 7 bases match TRBD1. This CDR3 contains 14 residues. Trimming took 6 bases from V and 1 from J; bases not matched to a gene: 5. CDR1 is SEHNR and CDR2 is FQNEAQ in the germline V gene (reference sequence). DNA of the CDR3: TGTGCCAGCAGGCCACAGGGGTCGAACACTGAAGCTTTCTTT. This sequence encodes CASRPQGSNTEAFF.

The CDR3 region has the DNA TGTGCCAGCCGCAGAGGGTTTTCTTCCTACGAGCAGTACTTC. Translated, it gives CASRRGFSSYEQYF. V gene TRBV19 combines with J gene TRBJ2-7, with a weak D call TRBD2 (5 bases). Between the trimmed V and J ends, which lost 9 bases and 1 base, there was a span of 16 bases. CDR1 is LNHDA, CDR2 SQIVND, per germline (reference sequence). The CDR3 runs to 14 residues.

In its sample, this clone was seen a few times. The chain employs TRBV5-1 and TRBJ2-5, with a possible D match to TRBD2 (5 bases). Germline V gene lookup returns CDR1 SGHRS and CDR2 YFSETQ. V was trimmed by 4 bases and J by 0 bases, leaving 13 bases between them. The CDR3 consists of 15 residues. The CDR3 reads CASSQRGQYQETQYF. The CDR3, as DNA: TGCGCCAGCAGCCAGAGAGGGCAGTACCAAGAGACCCAGTACTTC.

J is TRBJ2-1 and V is TRBV5-6, with D maybe TRBD2 (5 bases). V was pared by 3 bases and J by 2 bases, with 15 bases between. CDR3 length: 16 amino acids. The germline V gene has CDR1 SGHDT and CDR2 YYEEEE. CDR3 amino acids: CASSSLGLATYNEQFF. The CDR3 DNA sequence: TGTGCCAGCAGCTCATTGGGCCTAGCCACCTACAATGAGCAGTTCTTC.

The V gene is TRBV30, the J gene TRBJ1-1; D not resolved. The V end lost 2 bases, the J end lost 4 bases, and 11 bases lay between the germline ends. The CDR3 is made up of 13 amino acids. In germline, CDR1 is GTSNPN, CDR2 SVGIG (reference sequence). The CDR3 region has the DNA TGTGCCTGGAGTCCGGGTGTGAGCACTGAAGCTTTCTTT. It yields the protein CAWSPGVSTEAFF.

CDR3 sequence (DNA): TGTGCCAGCAGTGCGCAGCAGGGGGCCTATGGCTACACCTTC. This encodes CASSAQQGAYGYTF. J is TRBJ1-2 and V is TRBV2; 8 nucleotides agree with TRBD1. V trimming: 4 bases; J trimming: 4 bases; junction bases outside the gene matches: 5. The CDR3 extends over 14 amino acids. The germline CDR1 and CDR2 sequences are SNHLY and FYNNEI.

The chain employs TRBV7-8 and TRBJ2-7; a weak D match, TRBD2 (6 bases). V was trimmed by 1 base and J by 3 bases, leaving 16 bases between them. The germline gives CDR1 SGHVS, CDR2 FQNEAQ. The length of the CDR3 is 16 residues. Here the CDR3 DNA reads TGTGCCAGCAGCTTAGGTCTACAGGCGGGGAACTACGAGCAGTACTTC. Its protein product is CASSLGLQAGNYEQYF.